This T cell receptor (beta chain) derives from a study of OX40 agonist ivuxolimab in advanced cancers. Overall study: Therapy given before enrollment (anti-PD-1, anti-PD-L1 or anti-CTLA-4) was allowed, and over 35% had some.

Points from the study as a whole: The specificity for antigen of the expanded peripheral T cells was not determined. Several nonresponders also turned out to have low normalized T-cell clonal expansion. In CD8+ T cells, expanded clones were on average more numerous than in CD4+.

For this clone: Its target is unknown.

TCRdb's copy holds only in-frame clones and misses some; the assay was immunoSEQ multiplex PCR. The sample includes roughly 48,000 clones, 75% to 85% seen only once; the top ten take over 1%. The CDR3 spans 14 residues. Germline V gene sequence: CDR1 SGHVS, CDR2 FNYEAQ. Trimming shortened V by 1 base and J by 2 bases, and 5 bases separated the two germline ends. The sequence derives from an adult with an advanced solid tumor such as melanoma, head and neck, liver or kidney cancer. The J gene is TRBJ2-2, the V gene TRBV7-6; D not certain. Source: CD4+ or CD8+ T cells sorted from blood, taken in a trial of the OX40 agonist ivuxolimab. This chain's CDR3 is CASSLEANTGELFF. The CDR3 DNA is TGTGCCAGCAGCTTAGAGGCCAACACCGGGGAGCTGTTTTTT.